This T cell receptor (beta chain) was documented in a study of T cell repertoires in cytomegalovirus infection. The CDR3 has 15 amino acids. CDR1 and CDR2 from the germline V gene are MNHEY and SMNVEV (reference sequence). V dropped 6 bases and J dropped 5 bases, with 18 bases sitting between them. This clonotype has just a few counts. Its target is not known. TCRdb re-derived calls from the reads in MiXCR, one entry per CDR3 protein. The sample yields 250,000 to 400,000 distinct CDR3 sequences, approximately 25% seen once. The V call is TRBV27, the J call TRBJ2-3; perhaps TRBD1 as D (6 bases). The source of this sequence is a human donor in good health (CMV status not recorded). Some clones in this sample may be carry-over from other donors' samples. Sample: cultured PBMCs, taken from culture after CMV antigen stimulation. The CDR3 spells CASSPEIQGRDTQYF. The CDR3 bases are TGTGCCAGCAGCCCAGAGATTCAGGGGAGAGATACGCAGTATTTT.